These T cell receptor beta chains were read from a single sample in a study of blood T cell repertoires in COVID-19. Method: immunoSEQ multiplex PCR; TCRdb's copy keeps in-frame clones and lacks some. This sample has 200,000 to 300,000 clones, with around 87% found just once. The source material was peripheral blood. The receptor source for this set is a woman aged 50 to 60 with acute or convalescent COVID-19. The CDR3 runs from the conserved cysteine through the conserved F or W. Fields, in order: V gene, clone size, D gene, J gene, CDR3 protein, CDR3 DNA. The D gene is left open where the match is weak. Clone size appears in some rows only: once, few, many, or a class for an expanded clone.

v_gene: TRBV5-5
abundance: -
d_gene: -
j_gene: TRBJ2-1
CDR3aa: CASSQSTGFNEQFF
CDR3nt: TGTGCCAGCAGCCAGAGTACGGGTTTCAATGAGCAGTTCTTC

v_gene: TRBV4-3
abundance: once
d_gene: -
j_gene: TRBJ2-7
CDR3aa: CASSQYPGSTQGYEQYF
CDR3nt: TGCGCCAGCAGCCAGTACCCGGGAAGCACACAGGGATACGAGCAGTACTTC

v_gene: TRBV10-3
abundance: -
d_gene: -
j_gene: TRBJ2-5
CDR3aa: CAIGGAQVPGSQETQYF
CDR3nt: TGTGCCATCGGGGGGGCACAGGTGCCAGGGAGCCAAGAGACCCAGTACTTC

v_gene: TRBV4-2
abundance: -
d_gene: -
j_gene: TRBJ1-2
CDR3aa: CASSRQASYGYTF
CDR3nt: TGTGCCAGCAGTCGACAGGCGAGCTATGGCTACACCTTC

v_gene: TRBV4-3
abundance: few
d_gene: TRBD2
j_gene: TRBJ2-7
CDR3aa: CASSQGAGAHYEQYF
CDR3nt: TGCGCCAGCAGCCAAGGAGCGGGAGCCCACTACGAGCAGTACTTC

v_gene: TRBV13
abundance: -
d_gene: TRBD2
j_gene: TRBJ2-7
CDR3aa: CASSLSGTYEQYF
CDR3nt: TGTGCCAGCAGCCTTAGCGGGACCTACGAGCAGTACTTC

v_gene: TRBV6-5
abundance: -
d_gene: TRBD2
j_gene: TRBJ2-7
CDR3aa: CASIYIAGDREQYF
CDR3nt: TGTGCCAGCATATATATAGCGGGAGATCGCGAGCAGTACTTC

v_gene: TRBV5-4
abundance: -
d_gene: TRBD2
j_gene: TRBJ2-1
CDR3aa: CASRRKREGHGVNEQFF
CDR3nt: TGTGCCAGCAGGCGAAAGCGGGAGGGCCATGGGGTGAATGAGCAGTTCTTC

v_gene: TRBV5-1
abundance: -
d_gene: -
j_gene: TRBJ1-2
CDR3aa: CASSIQTGQPGYTF
CDR3nt: TGCGCCAGCAGCATCCAAACAGGACAGCCGGGCTACACCTTC

v_gene: TRBV19
abundance: -
d_gene: -
j_gene: TRBJ2-2
CDR3aa: CATYPGVTGELFF
CDR3nt: TGTGCCACTTACCCCGGAGTTACCGGGGAGCTGTTTTTT

v_gene: TRBV30
abundance: -
d_gene: TRBD1
j_gene: TRBJ1-1
CDR3aa: CAWSAPGQVAAFF
CDR3nt: TGTGCCTGGAGTGCGCCAGGACAGGTAGCAGCTTTCTTT

v_gene: TRBV30
abundance: -
d_gene: TRBD1
j_gene: TRBJ2-1
CDR3aa: CAWLTGRHNEQFF
CDR3nt: TGTGCCTGGTTGACAGGGCGCCACAATGAGCAGTTCTTC

v_gene: TRBV6-5
abundance: -
d_gene: TRBD1
j_gene: TRBJ1-3
CDR3aa: CASSRGQQSGNTIYF
CDR3nt: TGTGCCAGCAGTCGGGGACAGCAGTCTGGAAACACCATATATTTT

v_gene: TRBV6-5
abundance: -
d_gene: TRBD2
j_gene: TRBJ2-7
CDR3aa: CASSYRLAGVYEQYF
CDR3nt: TGTGCCAGCAGTTACAGACTAGCGGGAGTTTACGAGCAGTACTTC

v_gene: TRBV14
abundance: -
d_gene: -
j_gene: TRBJ1-5
CDR3aa: CASSWGQHQPQHF
CDR3nt: TGTGCCAGCAGCTGGGGACAACATCAGCCCCAGCATTTT

v_gene: TRBV5-6
abundance: -
d_gene: -
j_gene: TRBJ2-3
CDR3aa: CASSFYGQLATDTQYF
CDR3nt: TGTGCCAGCAGCTTCTACGGACAGCTAGCCACAGATACGCAGTATTTT

v_gene: TRBV11-3
abundance: -
d_gene: -
j_gene: TRBJ2-7
CDR3aa: CASSPHPWSGVYEQYF
CDR3nt: TGTGCCAGCAGCCCCCACCCCTGGTCAGGGGTCTACGAGCAGTACTTC

v_gene: TRBV7-2
abundance: -
d_gene: -
j_gene: TRBJ2-7
CDR3aa: CASSLEGGYEQYF
CDR3nt: TGTGCCAGCAGCTTAGAAGGGGGCTACGAGCAGTACTTC

v_gene: TRBV28
abundance: once
d_gene: -
j_gene: TRBJ1-5
CDR3aa: CASSFLRGGGQPQHF
CDR3nt: TGTGCCAGCAGTTTCTTGAGGGGAGGGGGTCAGCCCCAGCATTTT

v_gene: TRBV21-1
abundance: -
d_gene: -
j_gene: TRBJ2-3
CDR3aa: CASTPRRGSIQSTDTQYF
CDR3nt: TGTGCCAGCACCCCTAGGCGCGGGAGTATTCAAAGCACAGATACGCAGTATTTT

v_gene: TRBV15
abundance: -
d_gene: -
j_gene: TRBJ2-7
CDR3aa: CATSRDLSYEQYF
CDR3nt: TGTGCCACCAGCAGAGACCTCTCCTACGAGCAGTACTTC

v_gene: TRBV7-2
abundance: -
d_gene: TRBD1
j_gene: TRBJ2-7
CDR3aa: CASSLEGQIYEQYF
CDR3nt: TGTGCCAGCAGCTTAGAGGGACAGATATACGAGCAGTACTTC

v_gene: TRBV30
abundance: -
d_gene: TRBD2
j_gene: TRBJ2-1
CDR3aa: CAWLKIGTSGFNEQFF
CDR3nt: TGTGCCTGGCTTAAAATCGGGACTAGCGGGTTCAATGAGCAGTTCTTC

v_gene: TRBV5-1
abundance: -
d_gene: -
j_gene: TRBJ2-7
CDR3aa: CASSFAGREEQYF
CDR3nt: TGCGCCAGCAGCTTCGCGGGACGGGAAGAGCAGTACTTC

v_gene: TRBV27
abundance: -
d_gene: TRBD1
j_gene: TRBJ2-7
CDR3aa: CASSFLTGGSYEQYF
CDR3nt: TGTGCCAGCAGTTTCCTAACAGGGGGGTCCTACGAGCAGTACTTC

v_gene: TRBV9
abundance: -
d_gene: -
j_gene: TRBJ1-2
CDR3aa: CASSVGGLPTGGYTF
CDR3nt: TGTGCCAGCAGCGTAGGCGGCCTCCCAACGGGTGGCTACACCTTC

v_gene: TRBV10-3
abundance: -
d_gene: -
j_gene: TRBJ1-2
CDR3aa: CAISESWGGNYGYTF
CDR3nt: TGTGCCATCAGTGAGTCTTGGGGCGGAAACTATGGCTACACCTTC

v_gene: TRBV29-1
abundance: -
d_gene: TRBD2
j_gene: TRBJ2-7
CDR3aa: CSVVALAGDEQYF
CDR3nt: TGCAGCGTTGTTGCTCTAGCGGGAGACGAGCAGTACTTC

v_gene: TRBV18
abundance: -
d_gene: -
j_gene: TRBJ2-6
CDR3aa: CASSPDSSGANVLTF
CDR3nt: TGTGCCAGCTCACCAGACAGCTCTGGGGCCAACGTCCTGACTTTC

v_gene: TRBV3-1/TRBV3-2
abundance: -
d_gene: -
j_gene: TRBJ1-5
CDR3aa: CASSQNRYSNQPQHF
CDR3nt: TGTGCCAGCAGCCAAAACAGGTATAGCAATCAGCCCCAGCATTTT

v_gene: TRBV5-1
abundance: -
d_gene: TRBD2
j_gene: TRBJ2-1
CDR3aa: CASSLDFSSGSSYNEQFF
CDR3nt: TGCGCCAGCAGCTTGGACTTCTCTAGCGGGAGCTCCTACAATGAGCAGTTCTTC

v_gene: TRBV28
abundance: -
d_gene: TRBD1
j_gene: TRBJ2-1
CDR3aa: CASSSSDRGYEQFF
CDR3nt: TGTGCCAGCAGTTCGTCGGACAGGGGGTATGAGCAGTTCTTC

v_gene: TRBV7-8
abundance: -
d_gene: -
j_gene: TRBJ2-7
CDR3aa: CASSPTPNRYEQYF
CDR3nt: TGTGCCAGCAGCCCCACCCCTAACCGCTACGAGCAGTACTTC

v_gene: TRBV28
abundance: -
d_gene: -
j_gene: TRBJ1-6
CDR3aa: CASSLRGGAGSPLHF
CDR3nt: TGTGCCAGCAGTTTAAGGGGAGGGGCTGGGTCACCCCTCCACTTT

v_gene: TRBV27
abundance: -
d_gene: TRBD1
j_gene: TRBJ2-6
CDR3aa: CASSPSGGAPGYGANVLTF
CDR3nt: TGTGCCAGCAGTCCCTCAGGGGGCGCTCCAGGGTATGGGGCCAACGTCCTGACTTTC

v_gene: TRBV3-1/TRBV3-2
abundance: -
d_gene: TRBD2
j_gene: TRBJ2-1
CDR3aa: CASSHGTRAPNEQFF
CDR3nt: TGTGCCAGCAGCCATGGGACTAGGGCGCCCAATGAGCAGTTCTTC

v_gene: TRBV5-8
abundance: many
d_gene: TRBD1
j_gene: TRBJ1-4
CDR3aa: CAGNQWTGGDEKLFF
CDR3nt: TGTGCCGGCAACCAGTGGACAGGGGGCGATGAAAAACTGTTTTTT

v_gene: TRBV29-1
abundance: -
d_gene: TRBD1
j_gene: TRBJ1-1
CDR3aa: CSAVGQGGTEAFF
CDR3nt: TGCAGCGCTGTAGGACAGGGTGGCACTGAAGCTTTCTTT

v_gene: TRBV5-8
abundance: -
d_gene: -
j_gene: TRBJ2-1
CDR3aa: CASTLWANEQFF
CDR3nt: TGTGCCAGCACCCTGTGGGCCAATGAGCAGTTCTTC

v_gene: TRBV6-2/TRBV6-3
abundance: -
d_gene: -
j_gene: TRBJ2-1
CDR3aa: CASSYGAAFYNEQFF
CDR3nt: TGTGCCAGCAGTTACGGAGCGGCTTTTTACAATGAGCAGTTCTTC

v_gene: TRBV18
abundance: -
d_gene: TRBD2
j_gene: TRBJ2-1
CDR3aa: CASSRTSGSYNEQFF
CDR3nt: TGTGCCAGCTCGAGGACTAGCGGGAGTTACAATGAGCAGTTCTTC

v_gene: TRBV4-3
abundance: -
d_gene: TRBD2
j_gene: TRBJ2-7
CDR3aa: CASSQGGTSGSAYEQYF
CDR3nt: TGCGCCAGCAGCCAAGGGGGGACTAGCGGGAGCGCCTACGAGCAGTACTTC

v_gene: TRBV5-1
abundance: -
d_gene: TRBD1
j_gene: TRBJ1-1
CDR3aa: CASSHGGQGTEAFF
CDR3nt: TGCGCCAGCAGCCACGGGGGACAGGGCACTGAAGCTTTCTTT

v_gene: TRBV6-5
abundance: -
d_gene: -
j_gene: TRBJ1-2
CDR3aa: CASSYDPAGVYGYTF
CDR3nt: TGTGCCAGCAGTTACGACCCAGCCGGGGTCTATGGCTACACCTTC

v_gene: TRBV4-2
abundance: -
d_gene: TRBD2
j_gene: TRBJ2-7
CDR3aa: CASSQALAGPPGEQYF
CDR3nt: TGTGCCAGCAGCCAAGCACTAGCGGGACCCCCGGGCGAGCAGTACTTC